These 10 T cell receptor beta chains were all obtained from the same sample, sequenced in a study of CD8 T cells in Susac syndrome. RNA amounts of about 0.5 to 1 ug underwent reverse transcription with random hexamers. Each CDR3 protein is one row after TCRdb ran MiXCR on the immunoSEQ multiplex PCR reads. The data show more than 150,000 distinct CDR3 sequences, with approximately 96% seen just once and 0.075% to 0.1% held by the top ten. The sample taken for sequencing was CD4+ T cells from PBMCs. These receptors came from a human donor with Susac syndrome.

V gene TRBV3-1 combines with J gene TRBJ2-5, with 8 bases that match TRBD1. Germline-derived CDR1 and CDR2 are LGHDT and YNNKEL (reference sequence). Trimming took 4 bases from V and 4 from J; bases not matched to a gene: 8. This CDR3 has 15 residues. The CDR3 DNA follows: TGTGCCAGCAGCCCGTCGGACAGGGTGAGAGAGACCCAGTACTTC. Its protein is CASSPSDRVRETQYF.

CDR3 nucleotide sequence: TGTGCCACCAGTCCCGGACAGGGGGCAGGGAATGAGCAGTTCTTC. This codes for CATSPGQGAGNEQFF. The genes are TRBV24-1 and TRBJ2-1; 11 bases fit TRBD1. Trimming took 6 bases from V and 7 from J; bases not matched to a gene: 7. There are 15 residues in the CDR3. CDR1 KGHDR and CDR2 SFDVKD come from the germline V gene.

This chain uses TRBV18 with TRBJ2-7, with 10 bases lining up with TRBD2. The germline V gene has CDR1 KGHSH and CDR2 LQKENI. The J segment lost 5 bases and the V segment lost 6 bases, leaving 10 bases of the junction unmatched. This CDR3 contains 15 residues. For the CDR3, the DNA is TGTGCCAGCTCCCCCCTAGCGGGGGTTGGAAACGAGCAGTACTTC. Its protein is CASSPLAGVGNEQYF.

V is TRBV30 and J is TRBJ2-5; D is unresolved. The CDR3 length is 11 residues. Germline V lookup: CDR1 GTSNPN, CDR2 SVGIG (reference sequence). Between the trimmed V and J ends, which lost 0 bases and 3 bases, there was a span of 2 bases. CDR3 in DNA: TGTGCCTGGAGTGTAAAAGAGACCCAGTACTTC. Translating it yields CAWSVKETQYF.

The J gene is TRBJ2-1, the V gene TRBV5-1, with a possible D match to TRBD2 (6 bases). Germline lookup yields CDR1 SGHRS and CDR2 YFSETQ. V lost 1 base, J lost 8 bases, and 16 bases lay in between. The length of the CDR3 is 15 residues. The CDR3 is CASSLRGGLPHEQFF. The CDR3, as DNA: TGCGCCAGCAGCTTGCGGGGAGGTCTACCCCATGAGCAGTTCTTC.

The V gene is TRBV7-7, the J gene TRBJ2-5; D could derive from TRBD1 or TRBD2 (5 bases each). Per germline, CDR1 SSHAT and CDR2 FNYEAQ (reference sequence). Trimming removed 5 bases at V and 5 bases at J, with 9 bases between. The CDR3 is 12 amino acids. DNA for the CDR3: TGTGCCAGCAGCCGGGACGGGGAGACCCAGTACTTC. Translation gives CASSRDGETQYF.

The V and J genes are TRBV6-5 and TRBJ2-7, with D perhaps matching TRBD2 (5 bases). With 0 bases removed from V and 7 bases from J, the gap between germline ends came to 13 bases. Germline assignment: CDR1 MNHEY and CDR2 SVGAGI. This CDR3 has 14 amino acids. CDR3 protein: CASSYSRAGWEQYF. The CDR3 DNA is TGTGCCAGCAGTTACTCGAGGGCAGGCTGGGAGCAGTACTTC.

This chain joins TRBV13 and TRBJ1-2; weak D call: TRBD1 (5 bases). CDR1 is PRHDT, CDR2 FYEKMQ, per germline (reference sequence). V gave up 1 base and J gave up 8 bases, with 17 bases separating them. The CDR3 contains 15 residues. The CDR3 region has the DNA TGTGCCAGCAGCTTAGTGGACACTCGGGAAGGCGGCTACACCTTC. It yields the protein CASSLVDTREGGYTF.

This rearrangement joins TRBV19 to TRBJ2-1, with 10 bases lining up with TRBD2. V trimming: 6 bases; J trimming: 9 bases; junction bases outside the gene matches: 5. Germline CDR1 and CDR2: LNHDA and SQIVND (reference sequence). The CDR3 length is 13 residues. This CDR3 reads CASREAGGLEQFF. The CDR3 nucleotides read TGTGCCAGTAGAGAAGCGGGGGGGCTTGAGCAGTTCTTC.

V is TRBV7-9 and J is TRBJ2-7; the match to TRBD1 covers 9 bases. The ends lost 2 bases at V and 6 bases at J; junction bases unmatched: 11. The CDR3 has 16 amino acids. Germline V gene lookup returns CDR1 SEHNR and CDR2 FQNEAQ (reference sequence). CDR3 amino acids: CASSLWAGTGYAEQYF. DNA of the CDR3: TGTGCCAGCAGCTTATGGGCCGGGACAGGGTATGCCGAGCAGTACTTC.